This TCR beta chain appears in the sequencing data of a study of identical twins. Study-wide results and caveats: Modelling underestimated the level of out-of-frame TCR alpha sharing observed in monozygotic twins.

TCRdb used MiXCR to reprocess the 5' RACE reads, holding one entry per CDR3 protein. The table records a few hundred thousand distinct CDR3 sequences, roughly 8.6% of them present only once. This clonotype was detected ten times or more. Its antigen is unknown. The CDR3 length is 14 residues. V lost 7 bases and J lost 7, with 20 bases in between. CDR1 and CDR2 from the germline V gene are SQVTM and ANQGSEA. These records were also assigned to another study, of yellow fever vaccine responses in identical twins.

This rearrangement joins TRBV29-1 to TRBJ1-5, with a tentative D call TRBD1 (6 bases). What was sequenced was CD8+ T cells sorted from blood. The origin of this receptor is a woman under 30 in good health. In DNA, the CDR3 is TGCAGCGCCCCGTGGGCAGGGGAGCGCCAGCCCCAGCATTTT. It translates to CSAPWAGERQPQHF. The full variable domain, completed using reference TRBV29-1 and TRBJ1-5, is SAVISQKPSRDICQRGTSLTIQCQVDSQVTMMFWYRQQPGQSLTLIATANQGSEATYESGFVIDKFPISRPNLTFSTLTVSNMSPEDSSIYLCSAPWAGERQPQHFGDGTRLSIL.